These 13 T cell receptor beta chains share one sample of origin, sequenced in a study of T cells in Graves' hyperthyroidism and ophthalmopathy. RNA transcripts gave rise to amplified TCR beta CDR3 regions. Researchers ran a first-round RT-PCR on the TCR CDR3 using the HTBI primer set. TCRdb independently ran MiXCR on the multiplex PCR reads; one entry per CDR3 protein. The sample gives roughly 100,000 distinct CDR3 sequences, roughly 39% of which show up once; 10% is in the top ten. The specimen sequenced was peripheral blood or thyroid tissue (not recorded which). All receptors come from a woman aged 25 to 45 with Graves' hyperthyroidism.

This clonotype showed up many times. The chain couples TRBV5-8 to TRBJ1-1; 8 bases match TRBD1. V lost 3 bases to trimming and J lost 4 bases; unmatched junction nucleotides: 23. The CDR3 is 20 residues long. In germline, CDR1 is SGHTS, CDR2 YDEGEE. The chain's CDR3 is CASSSPKGRGRIPQSTEAFF. The CDR3 nucleotides read TGTGCCAGCAGCTCACCTAAAGGCAGGGGGCGTATCCCCCAAAGCACTGAAGCTTTCTTT.

Concerning this clonotype: Likely a read error: the CDR3 ends without its conserved phenylalanine or tryptophan. The chain employs TRBV9 and TRBJ1-5; D call uncertain. The CDR3 sequence is 15 residues long. V lost 9 bases, J lost 4 bases, and 20 bases lay in between. Germline V gene data show CDR1 as SGDLS and CDR2 as YYNGEE. CDR3: CAISERARHNQPQHL. For the CDR3, the DNA is TGTGCCATCAGTGAGAGGGCACGTCATAATCAGCCCCAGCATCTT.

In this sample, this clonotype turned up many times. The chain has TRBV15 and TRBJ2-7; 9 bases match TRBD2. Trimming removed 5 bases from V and 3 bases from J; junction bases left unmatched: 8. The CDR3 consists of 15 residues. The V gene's germline CDR1 is LNHNV and CDR2 YYDKDF (reference sequence). CDR3 residues: CATSLALSGSYEQYF. Here the CDR3 DNA reads TGTGCCACCAGCCTAGCCCTTAGCGGGAGCTACGAGCAGTACTTC.

This clonotype turned up a few times. V usage is TRBV28 and J usage is TRBJ2-7; 8 bases align to TRBD2. V dropped 4 bases and J dropped 5; count of bases not matched to a gene: 7. Germline V gene sequence: CDR1 MDHEN, CDR2 SYDVKM. The CDR3 spans 14 residues. The CDR3 spells CASSWAGTRNEQYF. For the CDR3, the DNA is TGTGCCAGCAGTTGGGCCGGGACTAGAAACGAGCAGTACTTC.

The table lists this clonotype with a count of one. The junction does not match germline at one end; this may be a read error. The chain couples TRBV11-1 to TRBJ2-2; 7 bases line up with TRBD2. CDR1 is SGHAT, CDR2 FQDESV, per germline (reference sequence). The CDR3 loop spans 15 amino acids. The CDR3 nucleotides are TGTGTCAGCAGCTTCCAAACTAGCGTCACCGGGGAGCTGTTTTTT. Protein product: CVSSFQTSVTGELFF. The entire variable domain, with the rest obtained from reference TRBV11-1 and TRBJ2-2, is as follows: EAEVAQSPRYKITEKSQAVAFWCDPISGHATLYWYRQILGQGPELLVQFQDESVVDDSQLPKDRFSAERLKGVDSTLKIQPAELGDSAMYLCVSSFQTSVTGELFFGEGSRLTVL.

This clonotype was counted a few times. V and J are TRBV10-3 and TRBJ1-1; 8 bases are shared with TRBD1. In germline, CDR1 is ENHRY, CDR2 SYGVKD. This CDR3 spans 14 amino acids. V shed 6 bases and J 1 base; nucleotides not matched to a gene: 4. The DNA of the CDR3 is TGTGCCATCAGCGACGGACAGGGGAACACTGAAGCTTTCTTT. This encodes CAISDGQGNTEAFF.

The chain carries TRBV12-3 or TRBV12-4 and TRBJ2-7, with TRBD2 matching 14 bases. V trimming: 4 bases; J trimming: 6 bases; junction bases outside the gene matches: 5. The CDR3 has 15 amino acids. The CDR3 nucleotides are TGTGCCAGCAGTTACTGGGGACTAGCGGGAGTCGAGCAGTACTTC. Translation gives CASSYWGLAGVEQYF.

In its sample, this clonotype was seen many times. The V and J genes are TRBV6-2 or TRBV6-3 and TRBJ2-7; D possibly corresponds to TRBD1 (5 bases). V lost 2 bases, J lost 4 bases, and 12 bases lay in between. Germline V lookup: CDR1 MNHEY, CDR2 SVGEGT. The CDR3 length is 14 residues. CDR3 amino acids: CASSYHSSGYEQYF. In DNA form, the CDR3 reads TGTGCCAGCAGTTACCATTCCTCAGGGTACGAGCAGTACTTC.

This clonotype has a handful of counts. The rearrangement joins TRBV30 to TRBJ1-6; D gene unclear. The germline V gene has CDR1 GTSNPN and CDR2 SVGIG (reference sequence). The CDR3 contains 14 residues. Trimming took 7 bases from V and 8 from J, leaving 18 bases between them. The CDR3 sequence: CASNLRGSDSPLHF. The CDR3, as DNA: TGTGCCTCGAACCTGCGCGGGTCGGATTCACCCCTCCACTTT.

The rearrangement joins TRBV5-1 to TRBJ2-7; 9 bases map to TRBD1. Trimming cost V 4 bases and J 3 bases; bases outside gene matches: 8. CDR3 length: 15 amino acids. Germline values: CDR1 SGHRS, CDR2 YFSETQ. The CDR3 sequence is CASSPWTGANYEQYF. CDR3 in DNA: TGCGCCAGCAGCCCCTGGACAGGGGCCAACTACGAGCAGTACTTC.

This clonotype was detected many times. V gene TRBV27 combines with J gene TRBJ2-7; D remains unclear. V lost 8 bases and J lost 4, with 15 bases in between. CDR1 and CDR2 from the germline V gene are MNHEY and SMNVEV (reference sequence). The CDR3 contains 13 residues. The CDR3 DNA follows: TGTGCCAGCGGGAAGGGAAGGGCGTACGAGCAGTACTTC. Protein sequence: CASGKGRAYEQYF.

This clonotype was counted at least ten times. The genes are TRBV9 and TRBJ2-2; D remains ambiguous. The V end was cut by 5 bases, the J end by 3 bases, with 5 bases between. Germline CDR1 is SGDLS and CDR2 is YYNGEE. This CDR3 region has 12 residues. The CDR3 here is CASRSDTGELFF. CDR3 bases: TGTGCCAGCAGAAGTGACACCGGGGAGCTGTTTTTT.

This clonotype was observed at least ten times. The CDR3 DNA is TGTGCCAGCAGTAATAGCGGGAGAAGCACAGATACGCAGTATTTT. Its protein is CASSNSGRSTDTQYF. The V gene is TRBV2, the J gene TRBJ2-3, with 9 bases aligning to TRBD2. The CDR3 length is 15 residues. Germline trimming cut 5 bases from V and 0 bases from J; bases unmatched to any gene: 3. Per the germline V gene, CDR1 is SNHLY and CDR2 is FYNNEI.